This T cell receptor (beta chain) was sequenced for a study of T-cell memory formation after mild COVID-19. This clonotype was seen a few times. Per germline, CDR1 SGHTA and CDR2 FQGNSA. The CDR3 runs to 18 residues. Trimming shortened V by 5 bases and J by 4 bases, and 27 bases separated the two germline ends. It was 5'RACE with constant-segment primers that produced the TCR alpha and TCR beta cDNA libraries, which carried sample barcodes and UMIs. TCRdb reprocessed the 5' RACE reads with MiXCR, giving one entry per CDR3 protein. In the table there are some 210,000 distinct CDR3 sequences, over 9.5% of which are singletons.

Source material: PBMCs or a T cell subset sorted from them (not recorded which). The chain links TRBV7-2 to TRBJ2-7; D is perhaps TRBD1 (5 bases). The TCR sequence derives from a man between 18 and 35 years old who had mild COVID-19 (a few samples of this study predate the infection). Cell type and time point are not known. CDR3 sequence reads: CASSQPRSRGRRAYEQYF. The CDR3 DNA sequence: TGTGCCAGCAGCCAACCCCGATCTAGGGGCCGACGGGCATACGAGCAGTACTTC.